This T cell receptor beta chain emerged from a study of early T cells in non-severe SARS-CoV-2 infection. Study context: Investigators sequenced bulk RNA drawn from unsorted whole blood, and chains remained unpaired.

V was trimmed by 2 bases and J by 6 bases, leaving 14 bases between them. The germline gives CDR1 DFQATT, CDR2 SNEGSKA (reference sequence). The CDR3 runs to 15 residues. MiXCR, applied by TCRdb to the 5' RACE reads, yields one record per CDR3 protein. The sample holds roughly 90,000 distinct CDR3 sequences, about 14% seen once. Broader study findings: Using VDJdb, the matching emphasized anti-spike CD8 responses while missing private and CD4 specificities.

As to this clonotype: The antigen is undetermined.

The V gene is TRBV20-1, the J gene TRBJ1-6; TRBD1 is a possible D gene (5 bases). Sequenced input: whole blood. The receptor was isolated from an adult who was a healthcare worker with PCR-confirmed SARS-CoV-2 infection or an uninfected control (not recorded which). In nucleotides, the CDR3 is TGCAGTGCTAGAATAGCGCAGGGTAGTAATTCACCCCTCCACTTT. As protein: CSARIAQGSNSPLHF.